This TCR beta chain derives from a study of blood T cells in healthy people across ages (dated by TCRdb to between 2014 and 2017). Background for the entire study: In model experiments, template switching captured roughly one uniquely barcoded TCR beta cDNA molecule for every two T cells. Using deep sequencing normalized with unique cDNA molecular identifiers, the study measured how TCR beta repertoire diversity changes with age. The donors were divided into four age groups: young (average around 15 years), middle-aged (about 41), aged (about 60) and long-lived (around 87). For two donors (one aged 18 to 30 and one aged 80 or older), the study analyzed two additional independent replicas of 1 million unique cDNA reads from the same blood draw. Donors of different ages were randomly distributed across sequencing lanes to avoid experimental bias.

The roughly 39 donors, aged roughly 6 to 95 years, were systemically healthy Caucasian individuals from Russia. Approximately 10 milliliters of peripheral blood were collected from each donor into EDTA-treated Vacutainer tubes. Ficoll-Paque density-gradient centrifugation was used to isolate PBMCs, with at least 6 million obtained per sample. Trizol reagent was used to extract total RNA from the PBMCs, yielding at least 5.5 micrograms per sample. The percentages of naive CD45RAhigh/CD27high T cells were determined by flow cytometry on a PBMC aliquot from every donor. As regards this clonotype: Its antigen is currently not known. Within one base of it there is no much larger clone, and no base qualities were kept.

The method behind the library was 5' RACE. Sequencer: Illumina HiSeq 2500. A second PCR of roughly 7 to 11 cycles was performed with a sample-barcoded 5' primer and a J-beta primer mix. Each TCR beta cDNA molecule received a unique molecular identifier from a template-switch 5' adaptor carrying 12 random nucleotides. Each sample yielded at least 3 million CDR3-containing paired-end reads. The Mint cDNA synthesis kit, primed by a TRBC-specific oligonucleotide, was used to synthesize first-strand cDNA from all RNA. All cDNA was treated with uracil-DNA glycosylase and then went through a first 18-cycle PCR with the universal primers M1SS and BC2_uni_R. The paper's processing steps were these. For normalization, 1 million high-quality reads, each with a distinct molecular identifier, were randomly selected from each sample. Instead of being binned into consensus sequences, reads that shared molecular identifiers were thrown out. MiTCR, set to a Q25 quality threshold and the strictest error-elimination algorithm, was used for CDR3 identification, clonotype clustering and error correction. Lower-bound total TCR beta diversity was estimated with a nonparametric unseen species model using Euler transformation. Starting from the raw public reads, TCRdb applied fastp trimming at Q25, assembled clones with MiXCR and retained in-frame beta chains. Rows are unified per CDR3 protein, each entry keeping the most common DNA and genes. These V and J calls derive from TCRdb rather than the authors' analysis. In this sample the table shows fewer than 900,000 distinct CDR3 sequences, 43% of which occur a single time. The leading ten clones occupy under 25% of the sample.

The research as a whole found: As age increased, observed TCR beta diversity per million T cells dropped in a roughly linear way, and a significant reduction was already evident by age about 40. Total diversity estimates from one million sequenced T cells were considered lower bounds and underestimates. Compared with the aged group, more naive CD4+ T cells, fewer expanded clones and increased TCR diversity were shown by the long-lived group, suggesting age selection. The percentage of naive T cells measured by flow cytometry correlated strongly with observed TCR beta diversity. Because the CMV infection status of the donors was unknown, age-related changes in expanded clonotypes may potentially have been confounded. Conclusive comparison of naive and antigen-experienced compartments was prevented by the profiling of bulk unsorted PBMCs.

V gives up 4 bases and J gives up 3 bases, and the segment between their germline ends measures 10 bases. The germline V gene (reference sequence) specifies LGHDT as CDR1 and YNNKEL as CDR2. The CDR3 covers 14 residues, taking in both the cysteine and the phenylalanine. CDR3 DNA is the only sequence kept; it has 42 bases, read in frame from the first base. The receptor chain draws on TRBV3-1 and TRBJ2-1; tentative D gene TRBD1, with 5 bases matching. The sequenced sample consisted of blood. This clonotype originated in a woman aged 60-75 years in good health. Here is the DNA: TGTGCCAGCAGCCTAGGGGCCGTCTACAATGAGCAGTTCTTC. Translated, this is CASSLGAVYNEQFF.